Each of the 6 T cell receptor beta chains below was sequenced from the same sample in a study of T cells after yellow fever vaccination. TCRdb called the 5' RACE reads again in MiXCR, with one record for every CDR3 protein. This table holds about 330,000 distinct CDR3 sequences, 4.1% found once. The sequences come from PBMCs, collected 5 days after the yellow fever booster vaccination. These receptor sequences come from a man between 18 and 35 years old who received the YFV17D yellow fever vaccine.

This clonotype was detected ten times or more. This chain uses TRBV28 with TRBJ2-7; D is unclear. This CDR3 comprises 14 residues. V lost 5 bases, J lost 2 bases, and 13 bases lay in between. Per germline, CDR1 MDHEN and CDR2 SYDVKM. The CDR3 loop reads CASSAHHLTYEQYV. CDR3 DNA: TGTGCCAGCAGTGCTCATCATTTGACCTACGAGCAGTACGTC.

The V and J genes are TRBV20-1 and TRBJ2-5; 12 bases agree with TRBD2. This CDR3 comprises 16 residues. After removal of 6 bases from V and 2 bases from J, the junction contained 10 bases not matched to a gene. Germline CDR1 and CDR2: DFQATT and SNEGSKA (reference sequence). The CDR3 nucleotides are TGCAGTGCGTCAACTCTAGCGGGGGGGACTCAAGAGACCCAGTACTTC. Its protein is CSASTLAGGTQETQYF.

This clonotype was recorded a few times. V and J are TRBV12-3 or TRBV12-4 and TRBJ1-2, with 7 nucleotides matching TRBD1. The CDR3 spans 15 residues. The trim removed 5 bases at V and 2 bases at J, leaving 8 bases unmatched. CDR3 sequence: CASSPGTARNYGYTF. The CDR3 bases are TGTGCCAGCAGTCCCGGGACAGCGAGAAACTATGGCTACACCTTC.

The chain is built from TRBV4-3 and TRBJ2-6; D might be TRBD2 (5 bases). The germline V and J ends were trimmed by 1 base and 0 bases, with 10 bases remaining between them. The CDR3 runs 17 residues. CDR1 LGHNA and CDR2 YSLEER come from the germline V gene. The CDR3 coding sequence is TGCGCCAGCAGCCAAGGGACTTTTAGCTCTGGGGCCAACGTCCTGACTTTC. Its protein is CASSQGTFSSGANVLTF.

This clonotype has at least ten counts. The CDR3 protein is CASSQESGGWTEAFF. In DNA, the CDR3 is TGCGCCAGCAGCCAAGAAAGTGGTGGTTGGACTGAAGCTTTCTTT. V is TRBV4-3 and J is TRBJ1-1; D gene uncertain. CDR1 LGHNA and CDR2 YSLEER come from the germline V gene. V gave up 0 bases and J gave up 5 bases, with 13 bases separating them. The CDR3 has 15 amino acids.

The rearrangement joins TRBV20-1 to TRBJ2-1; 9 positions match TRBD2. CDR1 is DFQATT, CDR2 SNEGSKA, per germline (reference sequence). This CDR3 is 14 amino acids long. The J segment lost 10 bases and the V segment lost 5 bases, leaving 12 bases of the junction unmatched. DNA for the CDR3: TGCAGTGCTGGACCAGATTATAGCGGGGGAGAGCAGTTCTTC. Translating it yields CSAGPDYSGGEQFF.